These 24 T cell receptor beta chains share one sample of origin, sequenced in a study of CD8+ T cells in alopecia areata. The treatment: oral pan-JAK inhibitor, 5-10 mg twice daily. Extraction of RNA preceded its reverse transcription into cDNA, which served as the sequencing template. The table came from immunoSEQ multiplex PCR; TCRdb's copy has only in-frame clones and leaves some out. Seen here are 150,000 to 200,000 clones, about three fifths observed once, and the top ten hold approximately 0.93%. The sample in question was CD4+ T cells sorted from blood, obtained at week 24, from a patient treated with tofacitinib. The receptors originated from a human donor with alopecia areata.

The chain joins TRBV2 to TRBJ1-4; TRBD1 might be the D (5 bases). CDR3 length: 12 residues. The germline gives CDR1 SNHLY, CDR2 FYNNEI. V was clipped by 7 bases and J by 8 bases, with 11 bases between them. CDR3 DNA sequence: TGTGCCAGCACGGAGGGGATGGAAAAACTGTTTTTT. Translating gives CASTEGMEKLFF.

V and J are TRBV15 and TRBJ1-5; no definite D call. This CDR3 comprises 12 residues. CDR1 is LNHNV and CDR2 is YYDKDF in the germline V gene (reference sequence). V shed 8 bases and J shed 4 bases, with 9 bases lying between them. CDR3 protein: CATGRGNQPQHF. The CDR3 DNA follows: TGTGCCACCGGGCGGGGTAATCAGCCCCAGCATTTT. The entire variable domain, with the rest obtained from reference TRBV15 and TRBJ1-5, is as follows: DAMVIQNPRYQVTQFGKPVTLSCSQTLNHNVMYWYQQKSSQAPKLLFHYYDKDFNNEADTPDNFQSRRPNTSFCFLDIRSPGLGDTAMYLCATGRGNQPQHFGDGTRLSIL.

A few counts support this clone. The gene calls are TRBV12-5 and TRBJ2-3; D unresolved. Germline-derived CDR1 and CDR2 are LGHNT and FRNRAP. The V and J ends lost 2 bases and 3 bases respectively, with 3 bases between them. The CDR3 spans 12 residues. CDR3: CASGLSTDTQYF. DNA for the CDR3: TGTGCTAGTGGTTTGTCAACAGATACGCAGTATTTT.

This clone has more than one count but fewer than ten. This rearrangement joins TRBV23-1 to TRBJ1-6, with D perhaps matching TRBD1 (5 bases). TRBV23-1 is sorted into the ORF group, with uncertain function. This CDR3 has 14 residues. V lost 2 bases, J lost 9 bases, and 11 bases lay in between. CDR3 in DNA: TGCGCCAGCAGTCAAGGAGGGACTGGTTCACCCCTCCACTTT. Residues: CASSQGGTGSPLHF.

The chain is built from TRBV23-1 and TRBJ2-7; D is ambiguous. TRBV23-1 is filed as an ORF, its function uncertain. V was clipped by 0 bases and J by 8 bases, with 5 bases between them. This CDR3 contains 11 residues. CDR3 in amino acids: CASSQSGQQYF. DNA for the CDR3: TGCGCCAGCAGTCAATCAGGACAGCAGTACTTC.

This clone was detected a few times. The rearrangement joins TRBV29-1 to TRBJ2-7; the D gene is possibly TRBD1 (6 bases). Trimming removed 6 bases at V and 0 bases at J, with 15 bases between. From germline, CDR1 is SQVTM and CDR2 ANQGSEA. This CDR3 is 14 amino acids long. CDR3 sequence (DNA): TGCAGCGTGTTTGGGGGCCTAAGCTCCTACGAGCAGTACTTC. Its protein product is CSVFGGLSSYEQYF.

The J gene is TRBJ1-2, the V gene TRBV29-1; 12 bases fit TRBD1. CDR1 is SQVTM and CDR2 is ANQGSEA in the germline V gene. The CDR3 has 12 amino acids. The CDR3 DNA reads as TGCAACGCGGGACAGGGGGCTGGCGGCTACACCTTC. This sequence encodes CNAGQGAGGYTF.

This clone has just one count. The DNA of the CDR3 is TGCAGCGTAGCGGGACAAAGAGACTCCTACGAGCAGTACTTC. It specifies CSVAGQRDSYEQYF. The chain couples TRBV29-1 to TRBJ2-7; weak D call: TRBD2 (7 bases). V was clipped by 6 bases and J by 0 bases, with 15 bases between them. There are 14 residues in the CDR3. Germline V lookup: CDR1 SQVTM, CDR2 ANQGSEA.

The CDR3 here is CASSLVLEGGTEAFF. The CDR3 nucleotides are TGCGCCAGCAGCTTGGTTTTGGAGGGAGGAACTGAAGCTTTCTTT. The rearrangement joins TRBV5-1 to TRBJ1-1; D is unresolved. Germline assignment: CDR1 SGHRS and CDR2 YFSETQ. There are 15 residues in the CDR3. Trimming left V 0 bases short and J 5 bases short, with 14 bases between. Supplemented by reference TRBV5-1 and TRBJ1-1, the full variable domain reads KAGVTQTPRYLIKTRGQQVTLSCSPISGHRSVSWYQQTPGQGLQFLFEYFSETQRNKGNFPGRFSGRQFSNSRSEMNVSTLELGDSALYLCASSLVLEGGTEAFFGQGTRLTVV.

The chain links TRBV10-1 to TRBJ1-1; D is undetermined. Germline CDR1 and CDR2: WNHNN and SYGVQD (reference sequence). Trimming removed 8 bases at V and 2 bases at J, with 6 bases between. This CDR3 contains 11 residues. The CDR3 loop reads CASRGNTEAFF. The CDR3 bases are TGCGCCAGCCGAGGAAACACTGAAGCTTTCTTT.

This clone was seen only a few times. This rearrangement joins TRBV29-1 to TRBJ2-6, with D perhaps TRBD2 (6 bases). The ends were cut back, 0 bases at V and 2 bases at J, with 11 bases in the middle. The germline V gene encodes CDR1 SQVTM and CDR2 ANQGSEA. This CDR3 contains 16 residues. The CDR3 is CSVEDNRRAGANVLTF. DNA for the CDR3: TGCAGCGTTGAAGATAATCGGAGGGCTGGGGCCAACGTCCTGACTTTC.

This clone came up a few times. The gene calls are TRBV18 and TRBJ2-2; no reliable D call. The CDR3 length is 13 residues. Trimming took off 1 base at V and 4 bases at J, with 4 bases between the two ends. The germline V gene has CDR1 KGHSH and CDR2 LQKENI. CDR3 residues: CASSPQGTGELFF. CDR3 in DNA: TGTGCCAGCTCACCACAGGGCACCGGGGAGCTGTTTTTT.

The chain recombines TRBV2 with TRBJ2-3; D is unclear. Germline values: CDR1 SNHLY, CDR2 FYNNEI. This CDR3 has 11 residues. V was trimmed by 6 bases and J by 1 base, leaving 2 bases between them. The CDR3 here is CASRGTDTQYF. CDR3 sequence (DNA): TGTGCCAGCAGGGGCACAGATACGCAGTATTTT.

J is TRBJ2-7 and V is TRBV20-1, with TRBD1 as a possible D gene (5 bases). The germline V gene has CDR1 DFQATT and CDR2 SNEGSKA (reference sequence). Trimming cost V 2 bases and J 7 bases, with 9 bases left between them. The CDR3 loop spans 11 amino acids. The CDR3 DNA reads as TGCAGTGCTAGATTTCAGGGTGAGCAGTACTTC. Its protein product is CSARFQGEQYF.

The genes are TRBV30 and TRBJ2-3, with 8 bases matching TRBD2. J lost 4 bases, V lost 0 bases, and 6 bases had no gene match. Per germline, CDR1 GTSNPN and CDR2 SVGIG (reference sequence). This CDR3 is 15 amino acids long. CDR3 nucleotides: TGTGCCTGGAGTGTCCAAACGGGGGGGGCAGATACGCAGTATTTT. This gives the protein CAWSVQTGGADTQYF.

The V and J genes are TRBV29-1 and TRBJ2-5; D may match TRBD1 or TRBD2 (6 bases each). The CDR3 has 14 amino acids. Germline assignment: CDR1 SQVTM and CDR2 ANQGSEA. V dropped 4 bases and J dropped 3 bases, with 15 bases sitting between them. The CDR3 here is CSVGGLARKETQYF. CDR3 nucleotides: TGCAGCGTTGGGGGGCTAGCGAGAAAAGAGACCCAGTACTTC.

CDR3 DNA: TGCAGCGTTTGGGACGAAAATTTTTACGAGCAGTACTTC. The encoded protein is CSVWDENFYEQYF. The rearrangement joins TRBV29-1 to TRBJ2-7, with D perhaps given as TRBD1 or TRBD2 (5 bases each). V was cut by 5 bases and J by 4 bases, with 15 bases left in between. The CDR3 sequence is 13 residues long. CDR1 and CDR2 from the germline V gene are SQVTM and ANQGSEA.

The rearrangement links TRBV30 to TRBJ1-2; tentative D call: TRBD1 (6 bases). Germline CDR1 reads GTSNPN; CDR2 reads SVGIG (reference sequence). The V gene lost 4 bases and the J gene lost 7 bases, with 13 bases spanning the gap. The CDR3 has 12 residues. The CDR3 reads CAWTTGHPGYTF. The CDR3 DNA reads TGTGCCTGGACCACGGGACACCCTGGCTACACCTTC.

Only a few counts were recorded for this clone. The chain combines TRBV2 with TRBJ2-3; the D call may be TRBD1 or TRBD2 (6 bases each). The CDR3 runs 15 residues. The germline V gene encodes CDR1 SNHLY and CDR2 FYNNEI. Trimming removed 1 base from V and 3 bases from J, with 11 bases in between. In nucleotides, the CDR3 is TGTGCCAGCAGTGAAGAGGGGGGCCGGACAGATACGCAGTATTTT. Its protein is CASSEEGGRTDTQYF.

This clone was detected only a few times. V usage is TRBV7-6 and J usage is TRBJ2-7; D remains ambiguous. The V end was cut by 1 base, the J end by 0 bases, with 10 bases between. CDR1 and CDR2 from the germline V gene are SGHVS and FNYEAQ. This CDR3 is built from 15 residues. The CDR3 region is CASSLDIGFSYEQYF. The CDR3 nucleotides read TGTGCCAGCAGCTTAGATATAGGCTTCTCCTACGAGCAGTACTTC. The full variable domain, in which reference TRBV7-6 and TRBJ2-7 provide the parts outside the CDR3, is GAGVSQSPRYKVTKRGQDVALRCDPISGHVSLYWYRQALGQGPEFLTYFNYEAQQDKSGLPNDRFSAERPEGSISTLTIQRTEQRDSAMYRCASSLDIGFSYEQYFGPGTRLTVT.

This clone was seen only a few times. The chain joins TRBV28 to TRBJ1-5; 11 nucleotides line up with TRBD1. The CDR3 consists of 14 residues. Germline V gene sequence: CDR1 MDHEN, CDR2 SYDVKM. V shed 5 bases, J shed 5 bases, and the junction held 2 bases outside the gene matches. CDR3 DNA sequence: TGTGCCAGCAGTCTGGGACAGGGGGATCAGCCCCAGCATTTT. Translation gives CASSLGQGDQPQHF.

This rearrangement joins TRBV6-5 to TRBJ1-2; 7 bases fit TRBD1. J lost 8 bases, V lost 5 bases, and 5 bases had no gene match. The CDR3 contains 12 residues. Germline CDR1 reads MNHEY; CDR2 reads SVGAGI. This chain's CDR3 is CASSPTGQGYTF. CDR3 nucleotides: TGTGCCAGCAGTCCGACAGGGCAAGGCTACACCTTC.

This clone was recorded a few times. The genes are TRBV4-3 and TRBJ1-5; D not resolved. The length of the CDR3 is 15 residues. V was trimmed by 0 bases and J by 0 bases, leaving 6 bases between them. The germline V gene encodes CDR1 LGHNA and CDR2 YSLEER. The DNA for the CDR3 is TGCGCCAGCAGCCAAGACTGGGCTAGCAATCAGCCCCAGCATTTT. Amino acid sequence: CASSQDWASNQPQHF.

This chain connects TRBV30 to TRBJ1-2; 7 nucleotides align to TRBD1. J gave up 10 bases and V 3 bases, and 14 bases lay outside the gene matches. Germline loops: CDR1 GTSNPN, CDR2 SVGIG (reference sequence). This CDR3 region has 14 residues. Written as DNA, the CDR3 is TGTGCCTGGAGGGGTCCCGGGACAGTTCCCGCCTACACCTTC. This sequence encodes CAWRGPGTVPAYTF.